Following are 20 T cell receptor beta chains from one sample sequenced in a study of post-analysis software for immune sequencing data. General observations from the study: Patients used about five TRBV segments, including TRBV5-6, TRBV5-1 and TRBV20-1, more often than controls.

Antigens for these TCRs are unknown. cDNA libraries for TCR beta contained unique molecular identifiers. TCRdb reprocessed the PCR reads with MiXCR, giving one entry per CDR3 protein. The profile shows almost 700,000 distinct CDR3 sequences, 55% to 70% of them singletons. Sequencing was done on a sample of blood. The receptors originated from a girl aged 2 to 10 with multiple sclerosis.

There are a few counts of this clonotype. V usage is TRBV12-1 and J usage is TRBJ2-1; TRBD1 reflects the table's D call only, with no check against the DNA. TRBV12-1 is noted as a pseudogene. CDR3 length equals 15 residues. The CDR3: CASSYLEGQGDEQFF. The CDR3, as DNA: TGTGCCAGCAGCTACCTAGAAGGACAGGGCGATGAGCAGTTCTTC.

The chain couples TRBV7-2 to TRBJ2-1, with TRBD2 matching 15 bases. Per germline, CDR1 SGHTA and CDR2 FQGNSA. This CDR3 region has 16 residues. V was pared by 4 bases and J by 8 bases, with 6 bases of the junction left unmatched. The CDR3 loop is CASSSIGTSGGHEQFF. CDR3 nucleotides: TGTGCCAGCAGCTCCATAGGGACTAGCGGGGGGCATGAGCAGTTCTTC.

DNA for the CDR3: TGCGCCACCCGAGCCGACGGACCTGACTTGGAGCAGTACTTC. This sequence encodes CATRADGPDLEQYF. This chain joins TRBV5-1 and TRBJ2-7; D not certain. The V gene's germline CDR1 is SGHRS and CDR2 YFSETQ. V dropped 9 bases and J dropped 7 bases, with 23 bases sitting between them. The CDR3 loop spans 14 amino acids.

This chain connects TRBV23-1 to TRBJ2-2; 10 bases map to TRBD1. TRBV23-1 is flagged as an ORF with uncertain function. The CDR3 sequence is 16 residues long. Losses at the gene ends were 2 bases for V and 4 bases for J; bases not matched to a gene: 4. The CDR3 protein is CASSQPGQGFTGELFF. The CDR3 DNA reads as TGCGCCAGCAGTCAACCGGGACAGGGGTTCACCGGGGAGCTGTTTTTT.

This clonotype showed up just once. This rearrangement joins TRBV21-1 to TRBJ2-3; the table assigns TRBD2, which was not confirmed against the DNA. TRBV21-1 is an annotated pseudogene. The CDR3 is 17 amino acids. The DNA of the CDR3 is TGTACCAGCAGCAAAGGGGTGACTAGCGGAAGCACAGATACGCAGTATTTT. This translates into CTSSKGVTSGSTDTQYF.

CDR3 DNA: TGTGCCAGCAGCCCAGGGGGGCTGGGGAGGGGCTACACCTTC. Protein product: CASSPGGLGRGYTF. This chain uses TRBV12-3 or TRBV12-4 with TRBJ1-2, with 7 positions matching TRBD1. J lost 8 bases, V lost 6 bases, and 12 bases had no gene match. The CDR3 is made up of 14 amino acids.

This clonotype was seen a few times. This sequence joins TRBV20-1 and TRBJ2-1, with D uncertain. V gave up 0 bases and J gave up 5 bases, with 5 bases separating them. The CDR3 contains 12 residues. Germline CDR1 reads DFQATT; CDR2 reads SNEGSKA (reference sequence). The CDR3 nucleotides are TGCAGTGCTAGAGATCCCGACAATGAGCAGTTCTTC. It is translated as CSARDPDNEQFF.

The chain employs TRBV6-2 or TRBV6-3 and TRBJ2-6; no clear D. V lost 5 bases, J lost 2 bases, and 10 bases lay in between. CDR3 length equals 15 residues. CDR1 and CDR2 (germline): MNHEY, SVGEGT. The CDR3 DNA follows: TGTGCCAGCAGTGCCTTCCGGACTGGGGCCAACGTCCTGACTTTC. This codes for CASSAFRTGANVLTF.

The genes are TRBV20-1 and TRBJ1-2; D is ambiguous. Germline V CDR1 and CDR2: DFQATT, SNEGSKA (reference sequence). Trimming removed 3 bases from V and 5 bases from J, with 13 bases in between. The CDR3 covers 13 residues. CDR3 sequence (DNA): TGCAGTGCTAGGGGGTTCGGCGAATATGGCTACACCTTC. Protein sequence: CSARGFGEYGYTF.

This chain links TRBV6-1 with TRBJ2-7, with 8 nucleotides matching TRBD1. The J segment lost 1 base and the V segment lost 8 bases, leaving 7 bases of the junction unmatched. The germline gives CDR1 MNHNS, CDR2 SASEGT. CDR3 length: 14 residues. This CDR3 reads CASADRGLSYEQYF. The DNA for the CDR3 is TGTGCCAGCGCAGACAGGGGTCTTTCCTACGAGCAGTACTTC.

This clonotype was detected a few times. The rearrangement links TRBV6-6 to TRBJ1-2; D is uncertain. V dropped 4 bases and J dropped 4 bases, with 13 bases sitting between them. The germline V gene encodes CDR1 MNHNY and CDR2 SVGAGI (reference sequence). The CDR3 is 14 amino acids. This CDR3 reads CASSFGRGVYGYTF. The DNA for the CDR3 is TGTGCCAGCAGTTTTGGACGGGGAGTCTATGGCTACACCTTC.

V is TRBV4-1 and J is TRBJ2-7; weak D call: TRBD2 (6 bases). This CDR3 is 12 amino acids long. The germline V and J ends were trimmed by 5 bases and 7 bases, with 12 bases remaining between them. Germline values: CDR1 MGHRA, CDR2 YSYEKL. The CDR3 loop reads CASSEPSEEQYF. CDR3 sequence (DNA): TGCGCCAGCAGCGAACCTAGCGAAGAGCAGTACTTC.

The chain joins TRBV20-1 to TRBJ2-5, with a tentative D call TRBD2 (6 bases). Germline CDR1 and CDR2: DFQATT and SNEGSKA (reference sequence). The CDR3 runs to 16 residues. Trimming removed 4 bases at V and 2 bases at J, with 20 bases between. The CDR3 protein is CSATPSQATRQETQYF. The DNA of the CDR3 is TGCAGTGCTACGCCTTCCCAGGCGACTAGACAAGAGACCCAGTACTTC.

This clonotype has more than one count but fewer than ten. The chain links TRBV7-9 to TRBJ2-7, with 13 bases aligning to TRBD2. The CDR3 length is 15 residues. Trimming at V came to 4 bases and at J to 4 bases, leaving 4 bases not matched to a gene. In germline, CDR1 is SEHNR, CDR2 FQNEAQ (reference sequence). CDR3 DNA: TGTGCCAGCAGCTCTCCGACTAGCGGGGGGTACGAGCAGTACTTC. Translating gives CASSSPTSGGYEQYF.

V and J are TRBV11-2 and TRBJ2-2, with D perhaps being TRBD1 or TRBD2 (6 bases each). The CDR3 extends over 16 amino acids. Germline lookup yields CDR1 SGHAT and CDR2 FQNNGV. The V gene lost 3 bases and the J gene lost 4 bases, with 15 bases spanning the gap. The DNA for the CDR3 is TGTGCCAGCAGCTTGAATTCGGGGGCGGGCACCGGGGAGCTGTTTTTT. Translating gives CASSLNSGAGTGELFF.

This rearrangement joins TRBV30 to TRBJ2-3; D possibly corresponds to TRBD2 (6 bases). There are 14 residues in the CDR3. Between the trimmed V and J ends, which lost 8 bases and 6 bases, there was a span of 21 bases. Germline V gene lookup returns CDR1 GTSNPN and CDR2 SVGIG (reference sequence). The CDR3 spells CARQNSGPGDTQYF. The CDR3 DNA sequence: TGTGCCCGACAAAATAGCGGTCCGGGGGATACGCAGTATTTT.

This clonotype was detected only a few times. The rearrangement joins TRBV7-2 to TRBJ1-5; D gene unclear. Trimming took off 2 bases at V and 3 bases at J, with 5 bases between the two ends. CDR3 length equals 13 residues. CDR1 and CDR2 from the germline V gene are SGHTA and FQGNSA. The CDR3 loop is CASSLPLNQPQHF. In nucleotides, the CDR3 is TGTGCCAGCAGCTTACCTCTCAATCAGCCCCAGCATTTT.

This chain uses TRBV5-1 with TRBJ1-6; 7 bases align to TRBD1. Trimming cost V 0 bases and J 10 bases; bases outside gene matches: 10. The germline V gene has CDR1 SGHRS and CDR2 YFSETQ. The CDR3 is 16 amino acids. The CDR3 spells CASSLEPGGLRSPLHF. CDR3 sequence (DNA): TGCGCCAGCAGCTTGGAACCAGGGGGATTGAGGTCACCCCTCCACTTT.

V usage is TRBV4-3 and J usage is TRBJ2-1; 14 nucleotides agree with TRBD2. Trimming cost V 0 bases and J 8 bases; bases outside gene matches: 6. CDR1 and CDR2 (germline): LGHNA, YSLEER. CDR3 length: 17 residues. The CDR3 bases are TGCGCCAGCAGCCAAGAACCCGGGACTAGCGGGGGATATGAGCAGTTCTTC. It specifies CASSQEPGTSGGYEQFF.

The chain has TRBV7-3 and TRBJ1-1, with a tentative D call TRBD1 (5 bases). V gave up 0 bases and J gave up 1 base, with 15 bases separating them. Germline CDR1 reads SGHTA; CDR2 reads FQGTGA. The CDR3 totals 17 residues. CDR3 residues: CASSLTVAGLENTEAFF. DNA for the CDR3: TGTGCCAGCAGCTTAACAGTAGCAGGGTTGGAGAACACTGAAGCTTTCTTT.